The rows below give T cell receptor beta chains drawn from one sample of a study of human T cells and chemical hapten exposure. TCRdb analysed the RACE reads with MiXCR anew, one entry per CDR3 protein. Here the sample spans a few hundred thousand distinct CDR3 sequences, about 4.8% being singletons. The sample consisted of whole blood, taken in connection with sensitization to the hapten diphenylcyclopropenone (DPC). The origin of the receptors is a woman aged 45-65 years with alopecia areata. Some clones in this sample may be carry-over from other donors' samples. The CDR3 runs from the conserved cysteine through the conserved F or W.

v_call: TRBV10-3; j_call: TRBJ2-3; cdr3_aa: CAISEVRLAGTDTQYF
v_call: TRBV2; j_call: TRBJ1-1; cdr3_aa: CASSEASGAQGTEAFF
v_call: TRBV4-1; j_call: TRBJ2-7; cdr3_aa: CASSQETSGNYEQYF
v_call: TRBV4-1; j_call: TRBJ1-1; cdr3_aa: CASSQDLGNTEAFF
v_call: TRBV9; j_call: TRBJ2-7; cdr3_aa: CASSAGTTLEQYF
v_call: TRBV20-1; j_call: TRBJ1-1; cdr3_aa: CSPRMGKNTEAFF
v_call: TRBV2; j_call: TRBJ1-1; cdr3_aa: CASRTQGIAFF
v_call: TRBV20-1; j_call: TRBJ2-2; cdr3_aa: CSARDPGAAGGVGGELFF
v_call: TRBV9; j_call: TRBJ2-3; cdr3_aa: CASSVRAGLSTDTQYF
v_call: TRBV20-1; j_call: TRBJ1-4; cdr3_aa: CSARDLGLGSEKLFF
v_call: TRBV19; j_call: TRBJ1-2; cdr3_aa: CASSPLGADYGYTF
v_call: TRBV6-1; j_call: TRBJ2-3; cdr3_aa: CASSPYMGTDTQYF
v_call: TRBV13; j_call: TRBJ2-5; cdr3_aa: CASSSRGFQETQYF
v_call: TRBV11-2; j_call: TRBJ2-4; cdr3_aa: CASSLEVGNIQYF
v_call: TRBV29-1; j_call: TRBJ2-1; cdr3_aa: CSVDYYNEQFF
v_call: TRBV28; j_call: TRBJ1-2; cdr3_aa: CASSWAYGYTF
v_call: TRBV19; j_call: TRBJ2-1; cdr3_aa: CASTQGLKYNEQFF
v_call: TRBV29-1; j_call: TRBJ1-1; cdr3_aa: CSVEGGQGAFF
v_call: TRBV20-1; j_call: TRBJ1-1; cdr3_aa: CSARDVPQPTREAFF
v_call: TRBV6-2/TRBV6-3; j_call: TRBJ1-6; cdr3_aa: CASSYSSWTGRPNSPLHF
v_call: TRBV5-6; j_call: TRBJ2-3; cdr3_aa: CASSSDMSADTQYF
v_call: TRBV27; j_call: TRBJ1-1; cdr3_aa: CASSLSMGGSRTEAFF
v_call: TRBV2; j_call: TRBJ2-7; cdr3_aa: CASRPSQGPTYEQYF
v_call: TRBV7-2; j_call: TRBJ2-1; cdr3_aa: CASTPGGLAGVEQFF
v_call: TRBV10-2; j_call: TRBJ2-2; cdr3_aa: CASSEVRQILTGELFF
v_call: TRBV20-1; j_call: TRBJ2-3; cdr3_aa: CSADTKGQYF
v_call: TRBV4-2; j_call: TRBJ1-1; cdr3_aa: CASSQNGQNTEAFF
v_call: TRBV13; j_call: TRBJ1-6; cdr3_aa: CASSPIRGSPLHF
v_call: TRBV30; j_call: TRBJ1-4; cdr3_aa: CAWGPGVEKLFF
v_call: TRBV4-3; j_call: TRBJ2-3; cdr3_aa: CASSQVSSAGGSNTDTQYF
v_call: TRBV3-1; j_call: TRBJ1-5; cdr3_aa: CASSQDLYSNQPQHF
v_call: TRBV27; j_call: TRBJ2-3; cdr3_aa: CASSITLGLAANTQYF
v_call: TRBV15; j_call: TRBJ2-1; cdr3_aa: CATSRNFLYNEQFF
v_call: TRBV4-3; j_call: TRBJ2-7; cdr3_aa: CASSQALGSYEQYF
v_call: TRBV7-6; j_call: TRBJ2-3; cdr3_aa: CASSITSGGGTDTQYF
v_call: TRBV13; j_call: TRBJ2-1; cdr3_aa: CASSFRRGPNNEQFF
v_call: TRBV7-8; j_call: TRBJ2-6; cdr3_aa: CASRYPGQGLTGANVLTF
v_call: TRBV6-6; j_call: TRBJ2-1; cdr3_aa: CASSPAKRNEQFF
v_call: TRBV7-9; j_call: TRBJ2-3; cdr3_aa: CASSPSSGNTQYF
v_call: TRBV6-2/TRBV6-3; j_call: TRBJ2-7; cdr3_aa: CASSYTWGSYEQYF
v_call: TRBV5-1; j_call: TRBJ2-6; cdr3_aa: CASSLVGTGANVLTF
v_call: TRBV7-2; j_call: TRBJ2-3; cdr3_aa: CASSLGINTDTQYF
v_call: TRBV24-1; j_call: TRBJ1-5; cdr3_aa: CATSRQGNQPQHF
v_call: TRBV7-2; j_call: TRBJ1-1; cdr3_aa: CASSLGRLAFF
v_call: TRBV4-2; j_call: TRBJ2-3; cdr3_aa: CTSSPIPGTSGTDTQYF
v_call: TRBV5-4; j_call: TRBJ2-1; cdr3_aa: CASSLGTSAYNEQFF